This T cell receptor (beta chain) was found in a study of shared clonotypes between healthy human individuals. Whole-study findings and limits: What naive subsets generally showed was a larger estimated richness than memory subsets showed.

CD8 cells regarded as naive lacked CD45RO, were positively chosen for CCR7, and omitted terminally differentiated effector memory CD45RA+ cells. For this clone: Its antigen is unidentified.

Some clones are missing from TCRdb's copy, which holds only in-frame ones; the method was immunoSEQ multiplex PCR. The sample shows about 2.1 million clones, 93% of them seen only once. V was cut by 5 bases and J by 2 bases, with 11 bases left in between. This CDR3 region has 14 residues. CDR1 is PRHDT, CDR2 FYEKMQ, per germline (reference sequence). The chain recombines TRBV13 with TRBJ2-3; no clear D. The sequenced sample was naive CD8+ T cells from PBMCs. The receptor was isolated from a man aged 18 to 30 in good health. Some clones in this sample may be carry-over from other donors' samples. The CDR3 sequence: CASSPQPPTDTQYF. For the CDR3, the DNA is TGTGCCAGCAGCCCGCAGCCCCCCACAGATACGCAGTATTTT.